This T cell receptor beta chain is from a study of blood T cells in healthy people across ages (dated by TCRdb to between 2014 and 2016). At the level of the whole study: Template switching captured roughly one uniquely barcoded TCR beta cDNA molecule per two T cells in model experiments. The study measured age-related changes in TCR beta repertoire diversity using deep sequencing normalized with unique cDNA molecular identifiers. Four age groups were formed from the donors: young (average 16 years), middle-aged (approximately 40), aged (about 62) and long-lived (about 80). To avoid experimental bias, donors of different ages were randomly spread across the sequencing lanes. For two donors (one aged 18 to 30 and one aged 80 or older), the study analyzed two additional independent replicas of 1 million unique cDNA reads from the same blood draw. Overall study results and their limits: Estimates of total diversity based on one million sequenced T cells were regarded as lower bounds and as underestimates. Since profiling was done on bulk unsorted PBMCs, naive and antigen-experienced compartments could not be conclusively compared. Compared with the aged group, more naive CD4+ T cells, fewer expanded clones and increased TCR diversity were shown by the long-lived group, suggesting age selection. Observed TCR beta diversity correlated strongly with the percentage of naive T cells measured by flow cytometry. The CMV infection status of donors was not known, potentially confounding age-related changes in expanded clonotypes. Observed TCR beta diversity per million T cells fell roughly linearly with age, and a significant reduction was already apparent by age around 44.

Note on this clonotype: Its recognized antigen is unknown. No base quality information exists; no much larger clone differs at one position.

Receptor amplification or capture employed 5' RACE. The run used an Illumina HiSeq 2500. A second PCR of roughly 7 to 12 cycles was run with a J-beta primer mix and a sample-barcoded 5' primer. Each TCR beta cDNA molecule received a unique molecular identifier from a template-switch 5' adaptor carrying 12 random nucleotides. At least 2.5 million CDR3-containing paired-end reads were obtained from each sample. First-strand cDNA was synthesized from all RNA with the Mint cDNA synthesis kit, primed by a TRBC-specific oligonucleotide. Following uracil-DNA glycosylase treatment, all cDNA underwent a first 18-cycle PCR with the universal primers M1SS and BC2_uni_R. As for the authors' bioinformatics: Normalization of each sample was performed by random selection of 1 million high-quality reads, each carrying a distinct molecular identifier. Reads sharing molecular identifiers were discarded rather than binned into consensus sequences. CDR3 identification, clonotype clustering and error correction used MiTCR with a Q25 quality threshold and the strictest error-elimination algorithm. Lower-bound total TCR beta diversity was estimated with a nonparametric unseen species model using Euler transformation. TCRdb reanalyzed the raw reads on its own, using fastp at Q25 for trimming and MiXCR for clone calling, and kept in-frame beta chains. For every CDR3 protein sequence, its rows merge into one entry that carries the most common genes and DNA. The V and J calls shown here were made by TCRdb, not taken from the authors' results. The sample table records over 1,200,000 distinct CDR3 sequences; around 59% of these occur just once. The ten largest make up over 5.5% of the sample.

The CDR3 goes from the cysteine to the phenylalanine over 16 residues. Only CDR3 DNA is held: 48 bases, read in frame from base 1. CDR1 is given as SGHVS and CDR2 as FQNEAQ, both from the germline V gene. Relative to germline, V is 1 base shorter and J is 1 base shorter, with 11 bases between their ends. The donors were about 40 Caucasian individuals from Russia, aged roughly 6 to 100 years, who were systemically healthy. About 10 milliliters of peripheral blood were collected from each donor into EDTA-treated Vacutainer tubes. Ficoll-Paque density-gradient centrifugation was used to isolate PBMCs, with at least 6 million per sample. Trizol reagent was used to extract total RNA from the PBMCs, yielding at least 6 micrograms per sample. For every donor, an aliquot of PBMCs went through flow cytometry to measure the percentages of naive CD45RAhigh/CD27high T cells.

This TCR derives from a man between 18 and 35 years old in good health. The source material was blood. This chain joins TRBV7-8 to TRBJ1-5; no D gene can be assigned with confidence. The CDR3 reads as follows: CASSLGVGWSNQPQHF. The nucleotide sequence reads as follows: TGTGCCAGCAGCTTAGGGGTAGGTTGGAGCAATCAGCCCCAGCATTTT.